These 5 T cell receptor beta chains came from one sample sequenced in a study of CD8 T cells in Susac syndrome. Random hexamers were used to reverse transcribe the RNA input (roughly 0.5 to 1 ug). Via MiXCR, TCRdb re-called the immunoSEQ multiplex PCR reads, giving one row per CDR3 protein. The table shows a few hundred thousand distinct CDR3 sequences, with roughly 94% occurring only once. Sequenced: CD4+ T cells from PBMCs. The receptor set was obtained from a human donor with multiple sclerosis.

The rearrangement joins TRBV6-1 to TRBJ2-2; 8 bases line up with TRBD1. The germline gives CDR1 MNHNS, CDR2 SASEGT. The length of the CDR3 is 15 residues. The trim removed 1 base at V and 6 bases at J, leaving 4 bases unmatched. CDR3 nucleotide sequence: TGTGCCAGCAGTGAAGGCGGGACAGGAGCCGGGGAGCTGTTTTTT. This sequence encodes CASSEGGTGAGELFF.

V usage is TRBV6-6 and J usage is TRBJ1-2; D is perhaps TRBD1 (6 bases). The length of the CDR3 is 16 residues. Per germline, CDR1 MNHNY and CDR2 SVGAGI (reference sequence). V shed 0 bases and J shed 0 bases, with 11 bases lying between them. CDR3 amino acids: CASSYSTGLANYGYTF. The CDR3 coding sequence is TGTGCCAGCAGTTACTCGACAGGTTTAGCTAACTATGGCTACACCTTC.

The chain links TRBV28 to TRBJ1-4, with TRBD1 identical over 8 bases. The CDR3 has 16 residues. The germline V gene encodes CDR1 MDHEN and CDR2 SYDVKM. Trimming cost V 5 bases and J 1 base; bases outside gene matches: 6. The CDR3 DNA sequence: TGTGCCAGCAGTCGGACAGGGATCCAAACTAATGAAAAACTGTTTTTT. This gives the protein CASSRTGIQTNEKLFF.

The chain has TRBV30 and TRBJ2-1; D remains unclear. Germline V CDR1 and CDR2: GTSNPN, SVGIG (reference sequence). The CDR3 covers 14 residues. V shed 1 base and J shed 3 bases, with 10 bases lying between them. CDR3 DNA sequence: TGTGCCTGGAGTGCAAGCGTGAACTACAATGAGCAGTTCTTC. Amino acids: CAWSASVNYNEQFF.

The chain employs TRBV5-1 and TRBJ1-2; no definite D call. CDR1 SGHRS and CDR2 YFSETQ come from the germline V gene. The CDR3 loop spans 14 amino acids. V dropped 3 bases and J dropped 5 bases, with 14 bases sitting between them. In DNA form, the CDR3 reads TGCGCCAGCAGCTCGGCCAAGGCCCGGTATGGCTACACCTTC. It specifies CASSSAKARYGYTF.